The T cell receptor (beta chain) described here comes from a study of T cell changes during pregnancy in multiple sclerosis. This table comes from immunoSEQ multiplex PCR, and its TCRdb copy is limited to in-frame clones, with some not included. The table includes tens of thousands of clones, about 91% detected once. Germline-derived CDR1 and CDR2 are LGHNA and YSLEER. The CDR3 consists of 16 residues. J lost 0 bases, V lost 2 bases, and 6 bases had no gene match. The sample in question was peripheral blood, obtained before pregnancy. The chain couples TRBV4-3 to TRBJ1-2, with 7 bases aligning to TRBD1. The TCR sequence derives from a female donor with multiple sclerosis, enrolled in a pregnancy study. The CDR3 region is CASSQTGQKSNYGYTF. DNA of the CDR3: TGCGCCAGCAGCCAAACGGGACAGAAATCTAACTATGGCTACACCTTC.